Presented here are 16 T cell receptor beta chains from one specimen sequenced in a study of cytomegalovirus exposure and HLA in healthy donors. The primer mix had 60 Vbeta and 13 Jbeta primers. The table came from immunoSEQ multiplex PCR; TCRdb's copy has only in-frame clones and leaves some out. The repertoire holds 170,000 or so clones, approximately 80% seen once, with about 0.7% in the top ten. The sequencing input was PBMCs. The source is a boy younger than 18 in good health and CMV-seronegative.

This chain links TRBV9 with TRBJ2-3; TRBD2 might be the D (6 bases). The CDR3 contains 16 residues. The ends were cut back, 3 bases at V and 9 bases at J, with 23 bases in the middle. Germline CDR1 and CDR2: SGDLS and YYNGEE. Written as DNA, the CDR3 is TGTGCCAGCAGCGCCGCGGTTTGGCGAGGAGGGGACACGCAGTATTTT. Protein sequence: CASSAAVWRGGDTQYF. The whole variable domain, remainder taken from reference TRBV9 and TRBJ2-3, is DSGVTQTPKHLITATGQRVTLRCSPRSGDLSVYWYQQSLDQGLQFLIQYYNGEERAKGNILERFSAQQFPDLHSELNLSSLELGDSALYFCASSAAVWRGGDTQYFGPGTRLTVL.

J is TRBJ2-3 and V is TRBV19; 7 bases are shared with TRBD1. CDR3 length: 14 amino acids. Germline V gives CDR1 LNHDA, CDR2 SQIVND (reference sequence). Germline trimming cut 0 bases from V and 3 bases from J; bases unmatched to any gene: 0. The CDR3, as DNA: TGTGCCAGTAGTATAGAACAGGGGACAGATACGCAGTATTTT. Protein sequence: CASSIEQGTDTQYF.

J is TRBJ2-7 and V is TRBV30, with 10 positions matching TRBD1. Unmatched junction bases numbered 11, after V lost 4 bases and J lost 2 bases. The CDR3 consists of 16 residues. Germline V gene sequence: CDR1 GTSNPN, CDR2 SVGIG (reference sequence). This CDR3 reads CAWNGITGQGPYEQYF. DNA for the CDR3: TGTGCCTGGAACGGAATAACGGGACAGGGGCCCTACGAGCAGTACTTC.

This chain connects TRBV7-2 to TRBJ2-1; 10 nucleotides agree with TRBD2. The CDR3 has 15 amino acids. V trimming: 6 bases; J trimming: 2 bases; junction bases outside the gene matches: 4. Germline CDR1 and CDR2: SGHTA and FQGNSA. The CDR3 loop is CASRKREGPYNEQFF. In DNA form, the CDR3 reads TGTGCCAGCAGGAAGCGGGAGGGCCCCTACAATGAGCAGTTCTTC.

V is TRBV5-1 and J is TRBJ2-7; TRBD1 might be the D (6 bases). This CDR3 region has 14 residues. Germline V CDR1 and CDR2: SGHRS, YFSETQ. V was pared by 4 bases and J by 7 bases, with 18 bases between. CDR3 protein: CASSPGQPSREQYF. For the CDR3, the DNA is TGCGCCAGCAGCCCAGGACAGCCCTCCAGAGAGCAGTACTTC.

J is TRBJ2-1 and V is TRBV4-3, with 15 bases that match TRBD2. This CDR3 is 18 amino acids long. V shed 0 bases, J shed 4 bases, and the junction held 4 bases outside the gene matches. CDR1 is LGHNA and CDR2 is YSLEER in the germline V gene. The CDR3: CASSQEGLAGGGYNEQFF. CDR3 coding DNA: TGCGCCAGCAGCCAAGAGGGACTAGCGGGAGGAGGGTACAATGAGCAGTTCTTC.

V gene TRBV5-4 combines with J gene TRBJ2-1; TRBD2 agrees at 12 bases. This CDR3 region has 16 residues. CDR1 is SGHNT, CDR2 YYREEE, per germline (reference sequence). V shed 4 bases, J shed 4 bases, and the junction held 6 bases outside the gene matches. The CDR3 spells CASSGRTSGKYNEQFF. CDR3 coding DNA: TGTGCCAGCAGCGGGCGGACTAGCGGGAAATACAATGAGCAGTTCTTC.

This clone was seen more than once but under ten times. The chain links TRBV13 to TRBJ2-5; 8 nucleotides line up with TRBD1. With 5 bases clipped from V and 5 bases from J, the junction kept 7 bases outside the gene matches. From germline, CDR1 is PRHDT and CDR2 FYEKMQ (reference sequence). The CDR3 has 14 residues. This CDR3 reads CASSPSDRAETQYF. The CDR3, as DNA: TGTGCCAGCAGCCCCTCGGACAGGGCGGAGACCCAGTACTTC.

CDR3 bases: TGTGCTAGTGGTTTGGTAAACAGGGGGAAAGGTGGCTACACCTTC. Residues: CASGLVNRGKGGYTF. The J gene is TRBJ1-2, the V gene TRBV12-5; 8 bases align to TRBD1. Germline loops: CDR1 LGHNT, CDR2 FRNRAP. This CDR3 is 15 amino acids long. The junction had 7 bases not matched to a gene; V was cut back by 0 bases and J by 7 bases. The complete variable domain, with remaining parts taken from reference TRBV12-5 and TRBJ1-2, reads DARVTQTPRHKVTEMGQEVTMRCQPILGHNTVFWYRQTMMQGLELLAYFRNRAPLDDSGMPKDRFSAEMPDATLATLKIQPSEPRDSAVYFCASGLVNRGKGGYTFGSGTRLTVV.

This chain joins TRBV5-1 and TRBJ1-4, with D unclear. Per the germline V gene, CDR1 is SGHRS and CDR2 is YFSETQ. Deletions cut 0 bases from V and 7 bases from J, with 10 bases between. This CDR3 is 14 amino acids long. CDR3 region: CASSLEAGLEKLFF. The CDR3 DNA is TGCGCCAGCAGCTTGGAAGCAGGACTTGAAAAACTGTTTTTT.

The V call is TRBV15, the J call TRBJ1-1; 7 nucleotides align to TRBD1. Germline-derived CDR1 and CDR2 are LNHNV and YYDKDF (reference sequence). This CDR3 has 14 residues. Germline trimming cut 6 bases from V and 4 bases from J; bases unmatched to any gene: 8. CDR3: CATRPDRRSTEAFF. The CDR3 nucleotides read TGTGCCACCAGACCGGACAGGCGGAGCACTGAAGCTTTCTTT.

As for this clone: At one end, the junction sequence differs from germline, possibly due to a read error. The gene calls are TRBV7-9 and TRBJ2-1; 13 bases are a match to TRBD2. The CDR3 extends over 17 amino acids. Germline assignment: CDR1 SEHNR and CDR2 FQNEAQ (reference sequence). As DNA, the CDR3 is TGTTCCAGCAGCTTAACTACTAGCGGGAGGGCCTACAATGAGCAGTTCTTC. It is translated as CSSSLTTSGRAYNEQFF.

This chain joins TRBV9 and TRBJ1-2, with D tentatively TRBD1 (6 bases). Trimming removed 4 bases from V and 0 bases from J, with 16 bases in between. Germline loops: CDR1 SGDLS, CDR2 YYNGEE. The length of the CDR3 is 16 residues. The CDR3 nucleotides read TGTGCCAGCAGCTACTCCACAGGGAGAGCTAACTATGGCTACACCTTC. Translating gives CASSYSTGRANYGYTF.

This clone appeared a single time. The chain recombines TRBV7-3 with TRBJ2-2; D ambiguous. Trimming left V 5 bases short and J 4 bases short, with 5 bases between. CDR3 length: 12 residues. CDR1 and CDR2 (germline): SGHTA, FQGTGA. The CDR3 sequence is CASSPVTGELFF. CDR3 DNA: TGTGCCAGCAGCCCAGTCACCGGGGAGCTGTTTTTT.

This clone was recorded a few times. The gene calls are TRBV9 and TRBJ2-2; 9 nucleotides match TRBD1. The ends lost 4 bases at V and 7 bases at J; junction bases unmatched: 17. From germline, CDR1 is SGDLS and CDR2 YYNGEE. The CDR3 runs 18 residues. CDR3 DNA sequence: TGTGCCAGCAGCCCTACCGGGACAGGGAAGTATTTTGGCGGGGAGCTGTTTTTT. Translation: CASSPTGTGKYFGGELFF. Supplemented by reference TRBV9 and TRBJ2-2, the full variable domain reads DSGVTQTPKHLITATGQRVTLRCSPRSGDLSVYWYQQSLDQGLQFLIQYYNGEERAKGNILERFSAQQFPDLHSELNLSSLELGDSALYFCASSPTGTGKYFGGELFFGEGSRLTVL.

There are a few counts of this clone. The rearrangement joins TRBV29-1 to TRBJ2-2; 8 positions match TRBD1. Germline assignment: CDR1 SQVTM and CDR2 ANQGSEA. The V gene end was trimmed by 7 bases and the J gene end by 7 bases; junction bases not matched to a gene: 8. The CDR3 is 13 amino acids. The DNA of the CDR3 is TGCAGCGGAATGACAGGGGCAGGCGGGGAGCTGTTTTTT. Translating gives CSGMTGAGGELFF.